This T cell receptor beta chain was obtained from a study of blood T cell repertoires in COVID-19. Profiling relied on immunoSEQ multiplex PCR, and the TCRdb table lists in-frame clones only, not all of them. The sample lists under 200,000 clones, approximately 87% occurring once. The clonotype comes from a woman aged 60 to 75 with COVID-19, enrolled during active disease. Sequences were obtained from peripheral blood.

The CDR3 sequence is CASSKGLVHNEQFF. The CDR3, as DNA: TGTGCCAGCTCAAAGGGACTAGTCCACAATGAGCAGTTCTTC. The rearrangement uses TRBV18 and TRBJ2-1, with TRBD2 matching 8 bases. Trimming took 5 bases from V and 5 from J; bases not matched to a gene: 5. Germline CDR1 reads KGHSH; CDR2 reads LQKENI. The CDR3 spans 14 residues.